This T cell receptor beta chain is from a study of early T cells in non-severe SARS-CoV-2 infection. The wider study: Chains were not paired, and sequencing was done on bulk RNA from unsorted whole blood.

The CDR3 covers 12 residues. Trimming removed 3 bases from V and 5 bases from J, with 5 bases in between. The germline V gene has CDR1 LGHDT and CDR2 YNNKEL (reference sequence). This clonotype was detected a few times. Individual cDNA molecules were tagged with unique molecular identifiers, the study reported. Each CDR3 protein is one row after TCRdb ran MiXCR on the 5' RACE reads. The sample comprises tens of thousands of distinct CDR3 sequences, around 11% of which are singletons, and roughly 2.5% rests with the top ten. The sequence came from an adult who was a healthcare worker with PCR-confirmed SARS-CoV-2 infection or an uninfected control (not recorded which). Sequences were derived from whole blood, sampled at baseline. J is TRBJ1-3 and V is TRBV3-1, with D unclear. The CDR3 DNA reads as TGTGCCAGCAGCCATCGAAGAAACACCATATATTTT. This translates into CASSHRRNTIYF.